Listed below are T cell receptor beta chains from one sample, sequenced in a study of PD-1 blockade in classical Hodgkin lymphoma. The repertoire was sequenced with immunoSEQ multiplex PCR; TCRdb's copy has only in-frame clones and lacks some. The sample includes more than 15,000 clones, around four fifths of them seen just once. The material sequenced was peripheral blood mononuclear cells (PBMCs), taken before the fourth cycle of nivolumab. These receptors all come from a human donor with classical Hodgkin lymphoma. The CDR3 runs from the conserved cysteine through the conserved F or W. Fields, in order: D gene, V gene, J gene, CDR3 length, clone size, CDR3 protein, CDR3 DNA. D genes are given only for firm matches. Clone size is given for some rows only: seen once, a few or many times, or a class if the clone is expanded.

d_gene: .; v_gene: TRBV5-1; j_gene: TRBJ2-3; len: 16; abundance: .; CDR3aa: CASSLRGGAHGDTQYF; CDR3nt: TGCGCCAGCAGCTTAAGAGGGGGGGCCCATGGGGATACGCAGTATTTT
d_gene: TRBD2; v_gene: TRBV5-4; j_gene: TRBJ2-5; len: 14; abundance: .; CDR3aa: CASSRHGEGETQYF; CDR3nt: TGTGCCAGCAGCCGACATGGGGAGGGGGAGACCCAGTACTTC
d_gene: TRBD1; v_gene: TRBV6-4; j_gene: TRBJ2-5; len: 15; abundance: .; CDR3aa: CASGGQGARGETQYF; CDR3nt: TGTGCCAGCGGGGGACAGGGGGCAAGGGGAGAGACCCAGTACTTC
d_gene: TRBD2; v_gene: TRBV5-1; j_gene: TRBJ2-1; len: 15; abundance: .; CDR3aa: CASSEGLAGVNEQFF; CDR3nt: TGCGCCAGCAGCGAGGGACTAGCGGGGGTGAATGAGCAGTTCTTC
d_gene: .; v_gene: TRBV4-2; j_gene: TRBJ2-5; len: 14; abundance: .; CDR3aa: CASSQGGVRETQYF; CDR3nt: TGTGCCAGCAGCCAAGGGGGGGTTCGAGAGACCCAGTACTTC
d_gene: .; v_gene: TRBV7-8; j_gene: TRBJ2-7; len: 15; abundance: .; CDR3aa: CASSLLDGGPYEQYF; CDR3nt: TGTGCCAGCAGCTTACTTGATGGGGGCCCCTACGAGCAGTACTTC
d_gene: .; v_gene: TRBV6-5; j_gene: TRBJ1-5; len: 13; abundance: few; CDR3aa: CASRLTYNQPQHF; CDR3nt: TGTGCCAGCAGATTAACCTACAATCAGCCCCAGCATTTT
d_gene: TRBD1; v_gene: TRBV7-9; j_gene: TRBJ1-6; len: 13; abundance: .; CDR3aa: CASSLGQNSPLHF; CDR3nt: TGTGCCAGCAGCTTGGGACAGAATTCACCCCTCCACTTT
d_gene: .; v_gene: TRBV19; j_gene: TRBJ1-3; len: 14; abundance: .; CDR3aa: CASSPKDSGNTIYF; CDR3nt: TGTGCCAGTAGTCCAAAGGACTCTGGAAACACCATATATTTT
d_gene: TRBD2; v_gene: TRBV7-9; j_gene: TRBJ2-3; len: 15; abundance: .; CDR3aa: CASSSSGGGTDTQYF; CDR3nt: TGTGCCAGCAGCTCTAGCGGGGGGGGCACAGATACGCAGTATTTT
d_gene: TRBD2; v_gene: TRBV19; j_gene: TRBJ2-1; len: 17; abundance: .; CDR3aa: CASSIASGGASYNEQFF; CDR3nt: TGTGCCAGTAGTATAGCCAGCGGGGGGGCCTCCTACAATGAGCAGTTCTTC
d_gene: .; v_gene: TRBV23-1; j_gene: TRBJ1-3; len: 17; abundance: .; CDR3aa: CASSQSFWDIPLNTIYF; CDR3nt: TGCGCCAGCAGTCAATCATTTTGGGACATCCCCCTAAACACCATATATTTT
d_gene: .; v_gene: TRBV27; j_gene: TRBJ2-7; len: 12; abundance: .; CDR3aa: CASSASTRQQYF; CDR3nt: TGTGCCAGCAGTGCGTCCACCCGGCAGCAGTACTTC
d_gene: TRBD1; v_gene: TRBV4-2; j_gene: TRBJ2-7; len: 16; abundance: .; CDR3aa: CASSHPLGQGAREQYF; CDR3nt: TGTGCCAGCAGCCACCCCTTAGGACAGGGGGCGAGGGAGCAGTACTTC
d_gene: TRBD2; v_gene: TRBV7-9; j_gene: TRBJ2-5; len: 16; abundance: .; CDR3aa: CASSFLGSGGPETQYF; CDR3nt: TGTGCCAGCAGCTTTTTAGGTAGCGGGGGCCCGGAGACCCAGTACTTC
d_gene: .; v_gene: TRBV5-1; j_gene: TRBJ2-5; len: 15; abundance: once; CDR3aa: CASSPSLARVETQYF; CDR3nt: TGCGCCAGCAGCCCCTCATTAGCTCGGGTAGAGACCCAGTACTTC
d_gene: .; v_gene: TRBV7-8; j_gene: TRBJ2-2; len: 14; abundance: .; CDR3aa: CASSLGQNTGELFF; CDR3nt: TGTGCCAGCAGCTTAGGACAAAACACCGGGGAGCTGTTTTTT
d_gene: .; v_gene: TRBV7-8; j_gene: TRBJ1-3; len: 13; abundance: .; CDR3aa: CASSLNSGNTIYF; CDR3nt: TGTGCCAGCAGCCTAAACTCTGGAAACACCATATATTTT
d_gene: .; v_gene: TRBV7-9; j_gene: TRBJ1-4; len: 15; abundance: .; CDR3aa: CASSLDQGRNEKLFF; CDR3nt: TGTGCCAGCAGCTTAGATCAGGGGAGGAATGAAAAACTGTTTTTT
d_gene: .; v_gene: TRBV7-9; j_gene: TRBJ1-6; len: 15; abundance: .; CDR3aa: CASSLGGVGNSPLHF; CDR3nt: TGTGCCAGCAGCTTAGGGGGCGTCGGGAATTCACCCCTCCACTTT
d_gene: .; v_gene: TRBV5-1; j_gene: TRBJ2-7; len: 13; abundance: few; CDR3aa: CASSSTGPDEQYF; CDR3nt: TGCGCCAGCAGCTCGACAGGCCCCGACGAGCAGTACTTC
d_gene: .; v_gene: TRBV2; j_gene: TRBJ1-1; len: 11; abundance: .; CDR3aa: CASSEKGSAFF; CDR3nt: TGTGCCAGCAGTGAGAAGGGATCAGCTTTCTTT
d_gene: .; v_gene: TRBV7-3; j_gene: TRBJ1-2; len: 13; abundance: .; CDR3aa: CASSSTPGQSYTF; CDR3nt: TGTGCCAGCAGCTCGACCCCGGGGCAAAGCTACACCTTC
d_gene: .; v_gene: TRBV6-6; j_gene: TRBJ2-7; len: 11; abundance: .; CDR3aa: CASSYYYEQYF; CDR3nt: TGTGCCAGCAGTTACTATTACGAGCAGTACTTC
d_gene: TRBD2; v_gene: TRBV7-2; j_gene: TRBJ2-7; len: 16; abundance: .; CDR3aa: CASSSGLAGGLSEQYF; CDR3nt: TGTGCCAGCAGCTCGGGACTAGCGGGGGGGCTAAGCGAGCAGTACTTC
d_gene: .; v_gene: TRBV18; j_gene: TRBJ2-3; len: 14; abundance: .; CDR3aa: CASSPPEGMDTQYF; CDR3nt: TGTGCCAGCTCACCACCGGAGGGGATGGATACGCAGTATTTT
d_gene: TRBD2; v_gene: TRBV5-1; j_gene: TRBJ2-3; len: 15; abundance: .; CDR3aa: CASSLSRGGTDTQYF; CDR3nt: TGCGCCAGCAGCTTGTCGCGGGGGGGCACAGATACGCAGTATTTT
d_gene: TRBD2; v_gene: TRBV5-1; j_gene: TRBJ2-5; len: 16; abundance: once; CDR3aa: CASSPGLAGGPETQYF; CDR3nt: TGCGCCAGCAGCCCCGGACTAGCGGGGGGGCCTGAGACCCAGTACTTC
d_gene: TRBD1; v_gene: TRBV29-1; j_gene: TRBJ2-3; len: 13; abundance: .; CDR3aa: CSVTGGSADTQYF; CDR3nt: TGCAGCGTGACAGGGGGCAGCGCAGATACGCAGTATTTT
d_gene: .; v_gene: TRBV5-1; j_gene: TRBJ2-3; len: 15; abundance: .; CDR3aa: CASRVAGNPGDTQYF; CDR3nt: TGCGCCAGCCGGGTGGCAGGAAATCCCGGGGATACGCAGTATTTT
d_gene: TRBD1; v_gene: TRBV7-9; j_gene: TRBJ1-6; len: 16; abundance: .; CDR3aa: CASSLTGDPSYSPLHF; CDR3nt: TGTGCCAGCAGCTTGACAGGGGACCCCTCCTACTCACCCCTCCACTTT
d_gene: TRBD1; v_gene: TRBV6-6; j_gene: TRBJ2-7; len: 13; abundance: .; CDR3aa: CASRGDRAYEQYF; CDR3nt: TGTGCCAGCAGGGGAGACAGGGCCTACGAGCAGTACTTC
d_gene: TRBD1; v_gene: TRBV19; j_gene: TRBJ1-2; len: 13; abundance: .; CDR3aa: CASSPTGFKGYTF; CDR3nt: TGTGCCAGTAGCCCGACAGGGTTCAAAGGCTACACCTTC
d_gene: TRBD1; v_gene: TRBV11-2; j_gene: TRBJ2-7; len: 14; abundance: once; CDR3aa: CASSQGTGPYEQYF; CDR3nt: TGTGCCAGCAGCCAAGGGACAGGGCCCTACGAGCAGTACTTC